The clone carrying this T cell receptor (beta chain) was seen a single time. The data were produced by immunoSEQ multiplex PCR, yet TCRdb's version contains in-frame clones alone and is incomplete. The repertoire holds 2,500 to 3,500 clones, with approximately 68% as singletons. Germline V gene data show CDR1 as MNHEY and CDR2 as SMNVEV (reference sequence). V was clipped by 2 bases and J by 1 base, with 8 bases between them. The CDR3 runs 14 residues. With autoimmune disease history or systemic immunosuppression, patients were excluded. Sampling times: baseline, cycle 4 day 1, cycle 7 day 1. These data are taken from a study of OX40 agonist ivuxolimab in advanced cancers. The wider study: Patients in dose escalation had liver, melanoma, kidney or head and neck cancers.

The V and J genes are TRBV27 and TRBJ1-1, with D possibly matching TRBD1 (6 bases). Material: CD4+ or CD8+ T cells sorted from blood, obtained in a trial of the OX40 agonist ivuxolimab. This TCR came from an adult with an advanced solid tumor such as melanoma, head and neck, liver or kidney cancer. CDR3 sequence reads: CASSLQGTNTEAFF. Written as DNA, the CDR3 is TGTGCCAGCAGTTTACAGGGGACGAACACTGAAGCTTTCTTT.